The 29 T cell receptor beta chains reported below all come from one sample, sequenced in a study of blood T cell repertoires in COVID-19. Profiled with immunoSEQ multiplex PCR; TCRdb holds only in-frame clones, not every one. The sample contains approximately 200,000 clones, about 90% of which appear only once. The specimen was peripheral blood. The receptors come from a man aged 35 to 55 with active or convalescent COVID-19.

J is TRBJ2-7 and V is TRBV29-1, with 10 bases identical to TRBD1. Germline V gene sequence: CDR1 SQVTM, CDR2 ANQGSEA. This CDR3 contains 12 residues. The trim removed 6 bases at V and 7 bases at J, leaving 6 bases unmatched. The CDR3 region is CSVGTGAGEQYF. CDR3 DNA: TGCAGCGTGGGGACAGGGGCAGGGGAGCAGTACTTC.

This clone appeared a single time. The genes are TRBV9 and TRBJ1-6, with D unclear. V lost 0 bases and J 7 bases, leaving 8 bases between the germline ends. Germline V gene lookup returns CDR1 SGDLS and CDR2 YYNGEE. There are 14 residues in the CDR3. CDR3 DNA sequence: TGTGCCAGCAGCGTAGGAACGGAGAATTCACCCCTCCACTTT. Its translation: CASSVGTENSPLHF.

The chain joins TRBV18 to TRBJ1-1; D is unclear. Germline lookup yields CDR1 KGHSH and CDR2 LQKENI. This CDR3 contains 11 residues. V gave up 6 bases and J gave up 3 bases, with 5 bases separating them. CDR3 residues: CASSGYTEAFF. Written as DNA, the CDR3 is TGTGCCAGCTCCGGGTACACTGAAGCTTTCTTT.

This chain connects TRBV27 to TRBJ1-2; D perhaps matches TRBD1 (5 bases). The CDR3 loop spans 13 amino acids. Germline V gene sequence: CDR1 MNHEY, CDR2 SMNVEV (reference sequence). Trimming pared 3 bases from V and 6 bases from J, leaving 11 bases between. CDR3 amino acids: CASSFGRTNGYTF. As DNA, the CDR3 is TGTGCCAGCAGTTTCGGCAGGACAAATGGCTACACCTTC.

The V and J genes are TRBV5-5 and TRBJ2-5, with D possibly TRBD1 on 5 matching bases. V lost 1 base, J lost 5 bases, and 15 bases lay in between. CDR1 and CDR2 from the germline V gene are SGHKS and YYEKEE (reference sequence). The CDR3 runs 15 residues. As DNA, the CDR3 is TGTGCCAGCAGCTTGTTCGGGCAGGGTACGGAGACCCAGTACTTC. This codes for CASSLFGQGTETQYF.

The gene calls are TRBV5-1 and TRBJ2-2; tentatively, D is TRBD1 (6 bases). The CDR3 runs 17 residues. Germline V gene sequence: CDR1 SGHRS, CDR2 YFSETQ. Trimming took 1 base from V and 5 from J, leaving 18 bases between them. The CDR3 DNA follows: TGCGCCAGCAGCTTGTCTTTTGCCAGGGGAGATACCGGGGAGCTGTTTTTT. Translation gives CASSLSFARGDTGELFF. Full variable domain (rest looked up from reference TRBV5-1 and TRBJ2-2): KAGVTQTPRYLIKTRGQQVTLSCSPISGHRSVSWYQQTPGQGLQFLFEYFSETQRNKGNFPGRFSGRQFSNSRSEMNVSTLELGDSALYLCASSLSFARGDTGELFFGEGSRLTVL.

The chain joins TRBV19 to TRBJ1-2; D is possibly TRBD1 (5 bases). The V end was cut by 6 bases, the J end by 6 bases, with 17 bases between. Germline V gene lookup returns CDR1 LNHDA and CDR2 SQIVND (reference sequence). This CDR3 has 14 amino acids. The CDR3: CASSLAGGGDGYTF. CDR3 in DNA: TGTGCCAGTAGCCTGGCGGGGGGAGGTGATGGCTACACCTTC.

The chain uses TRBV13 and TRBJ2-3; 8 positions agree with TRBD2. Germline assignment: CDR1 PRHDT and CDR2 FYEKMQ (reference sequence). The junction had 1 base not matched to a gene; V was cut back by 1 base and J by 1 base. The CDR3 loop spans 15 amino acids. This chain's CDR3 is CASSLALAGTDTQYF. CDR3 DNA: TGTGCCAGCAGCTTAGCACTAGCGGGCACAGATACGCAGTATTTT.

The gene calls are TRBV4-1 and TRBJ1-3, with a weak D call TRBD1 (5 bases). V lost 4 bases, J lost 8 bases, and 9 bases lay in between. The V gene's germline CDR1 is MGHRA and CDR2 YSYEKL. This CDR3 has 12 amino acids. The CDR3 coding sequence is TGCGCCAGCAGCCCCCAAGGGGACACCATATATTTT. It translates to CASSPQGDTIYF.

The chain employs TRBV11-2 and TRBJ1-6; D is ambiguous. The V and J ends lost 4 bases and 8 bases respectively, with 15 bases between them. The CDR3 spans 15 residues. Germline V gene data show CDR1 as SGHAT and CDR2 as FQNNGV. CDR3 sequence: CASSWQSLGHSPLHF. The CDR3 region has the DNA TGTGCCAGCAGCTGGCAGTCCCTTGGGCATTCACCCCTCCACTTT.

This clone was picked up a small number of times. The chain employs TRBV2 and TRBJ1-1, with D possibly matching TRBD1 (6 bases). CDR3 length equals 14 residues. Deletions cut 7 bases from V and 6 bases from J, with 18 bases between. Germline CDR1 and CDR2: SNHLY and FYNNEI. The CDR3 region has the DNA TGTGCCAGCACCCTAGACCAATCAGGGGCTGAAGCTTTCTTT. Protein sequence: CASTLDQSGAEAFF.

The V call is TRBV14, the J call TRBJ2-7; a possible D gene is TRBD1 (6 bases). V was cut by 3 bases and J by 0 bases, with 15 bases left in between. CDR1 and CDR2 (germline): SGHDN, FVKESK. The CDR3 consists of 16 residues. The CDR3 is CASSHTGFTNSYEQYF. CDR3 bases: TGTGCCAGCAGCCACACAGGGTTTACTAACTCCTACGAGCAGTACTTC. Drawing the rest from reference TRBV14 and TRBJ2-7, the complete variable domain is EAGVTQFPSHSVIEKGQTVTLRCDPISGHDNLYWYRRVMGKEIKFLLHFVKESKQDESGMPNNRFLAERTGGTYSTLKVQPAELEDSGVYFCASSHTGFTNSYEQYFGPGTRLTVT.

This rearrangement joins TRBV5-1 to TRBJ1-2, with D possibly being TRBD1 (6 bases). The CDR3 extends over 13 amino acids. CDR1 and CDR2 from the germline V gene are SGHRS and YFSETQ. Trimming stripped 4 bases from V and 4 bases from J, with 11 bases between. The CDR3, as DNA: TGCGCCAGCAGCCCCCAGGGGACCTATGGCTACACCTTC. Protein product: CASSPQGTYGYTF.

V gene TRBV27 combines with J gene TRBJ2-7; TRBD1 matches 8 bases. V was pared by 4 bases and J by 1 base, with 6 bases of the junction left unmatched. The CDR3 has 15 residues. From germline, CDR1 is MNHEY and CDR2 SMNVEV (reference sequence). The CDR3 reads CASSSPGTGSYEQYF. The CDR3 DNA follows: TGTGCCAGCAGTTCCCCCGGGACAGGTTCCTACGAGCAGTACTTC.

The chain joins TRBV7-9 to TRBJ2-4, with D perhaps TRBD1 (6 bases). The CDR3 totals 17 residues. The V end was cut by 1 base, the J end by 6 bases, with 19 bases between. The V gene's germline CDR1 is SEHNR and CDR2 FQNEAQ (reference sequence). CDR3 in amino acids: CASSLVSGARVGNIQYF. In DNA, the CDR3 is TGTGCCAGCAGCTTAGTATCAGGGGCGAGGGTGGGAAACATTCAGTACTTC.

The chain uses TRBV28 and TRBJ2-7, with a weak D call TRBD2 (6 bases). Germline V gene data show CDR1 as MDHEN and CDR2 as SYDVKM. The CDR3 runs 14 residues. V lost 6 bases and J lost 9, with 21 bases in between. The CDR3 reads CASSLGGGVRRQYF. The CDR3 DNA reads as TGTGCCAGCAGCCTCGGTGGCGGGGTAAGGCGGCAGTACTTC.

This chain uses TRBV5-4 with TRBJ1-6; D is unclear. The CDR3 has 12 residues. V was trimmed by 0 bases and J by 11 bases, leaving 6 bases between them. Germline V lookup: CDR1 SGHNT, CDR2 YYREEE (reference sequence). CDR3 DNA: TGTGCCAGCAGCTTGGAACAGACACCCCTCCACTTT. Amino acids: CASSLEQTPLHF.

The chain joins TRBV6-5 to TRBJ2-7; a weak D match, TRBD2 (7 bases). This CDR3 has 14 amino acids. Trimming pared 0 bases from V and 4 bases from J, leaving 10 bases between. Germline assignment: CDR1 MNHEY and CDR2 SVGAGI. DNA of the CDR3: TGTGCCAGCAGTTACTCGGCGGGGGCTTACGAGCAGTACTTC. Protein sequence: CASSYSAGAYEQYF.

Comments on this clone: Other DNA sequences within the sample encode an identical CDR3. This chain joins TRBV28 and TRBJ1-1, with D perhaps matching TRBD1 (6 bases). Trimming removed 4 bases at V and 1 base at J, with 10 bases between. The CDR3 covers 14 residues. In germline, CDR1 is MDHEN, CDR2 SYDVKM. For the CDR3, the DNA is TGTGCCAGCAGTTCCCCGGGACAGAACACTGAAGCTTTCTTT. It is translated as CASSSPGQNTEAFF.

The rearrangement links TRBV9 to TRBJ2-7; D is perhaps TRBD2 (5 bases). The CDR3 consists of 15 residues. The germline CDR1 and CDR2 sequences are SGDLS and YYNGEE. The V end was cut by 0 bases, the J end by 2 bases, with 12 bases between. CDR3 sequence: CASSVGGLAPYEQYF. The CDR3 nucleotides read TGTGCCAGCAGCGTAGGGGGTCTAGCTCCCTACGAGCAGTACTTC.

Notes on this clone: Additional DNA sequences in this sample encode the identical CDR3. The gene calls are TRBV27 and TRBJ1-5, with a weak D call TRBD1 (6 bases). The germline V gene encodes CDR1 MNHEY and CDR2 SMNVEV (reference sequence). The V end lost 6 bases, the J end lost 1 base, and 10 bases lay between the germline ends. The CDR3 spans 14 residues. The CDR3 nucleotides are TGTGCCAGCAGCCCGACAGGAAGCAATCAGCCCCAGCATTTT. Translating it yields CASSPTGSNQPQHF.

This clone was seen once. CDR3 sequence reads: CASSQTGGYGYTF. In DNA, the CDR3 is TGTGCCAGCAGCCAGACAGGGGGCTATGGCTACACCTTC. The chain links TRBV4-2 to TRBJ1-2, with TRBD1 matching 9 bases. The CDR3 extends over 13 amino acids. J was trimmed by 4 bases and V by 3 bases; bases with no gene match: 0. Germline assignment: CDR1 LGHNA and CDR2 YNFKEQ.

This clone was picked up one time. The chain is built from TRBV18 and TRBJ1-2; a possible D gene is TRBD1 (6 bases). V lost 6 bases, J lost 8 bases, and 16 bases lay in between. CDR3 length: 13 amino acids. From germline, CDR1 is KGHSH and CDR2 LQKENI. CDR3 sequence reads: CASSPGGARGYTF. CDR3 sequence (DNA): TGTGCCAGCTCCCCGGGGGGGGCGCGAGGCTACACCTTC.

The rearrangement uses TRBV29-1 and TRBJ2-5; TRBD1 agrees at 7 bases. The length of the CDR3 is 14 residues. Trimming cost V 0 bases and J 2 bases; bases outside gene matches: 3. The V gene's germline CDR1 is SQVTM and CDR2 ANQGSEA. This CDR3 reads CSVEEPGQQETQYF. CDR3 nucleotides: TGCAGCGTTGAAGAACCGGGACAGCAAGAGACCCAGTACTTC.

The J gene is TRBJ1-5, the V gene TRBV7-2; maybe TRBD1 (5 bases). CDR1 is SGHTA, CDR2 FQGNSA, per germline. This CDR3 is built from 14 residues. Deletions cut 0 bases from V and 4 bases from J, with 7 bases between. CDR3 sequence: CASSLAQVNQPQHF. The CDR3 DNA reads TGTGCCAGCAGCTTAGCACAGGTGAATCAGCCCCAGCATTTT.

The CDR3, as DNA: TGTGCCAGCAGCCGCGATCTTCTAGCGGGGAGTATCCACGAGCAGTACTTC. This sequence encodes CASSRDLLAGSIHEQYF. This chain links TRBV3-1 (or the pseudogene TRBV3-2) with TRBJ2-7, with TRBD2 matching over 9 bases. Trimming took 4 bases from V and 5 from J; bases not matched to a gene: 15. The CDR3 spans 17 residues. CDR1 is LGHDT and CDR2 is YNNKEL in the germline V gene (reference sequence).

V gene TRBV11-2 combines with J gene TRBJ2-3, with 9 nucleotides matching TRBD2. Germline values: CDR1 SGHAT, CDR2 FQNNGV. V shed 0 bases and J 10 bases; nucleotides not matched to a gene: 14. The CDR3 consists of 17 residues. CDR3 coding DNA: TGTGCCAGCAGCTTAGAAGCGGGAGGACTAAACTCTGCTGCGCAGTATTTT. Translating it yields CASSLEAGGLNSAAQYF.

The rearrangement links TRBV27 to TRBJ2-3; maybe TRBD2 (6 bases). The CDR3 spans 16 residues. CDR1 is MNHEY, CDR2 SMNVEV, per germline (reference sequence). V lost 6 bases to trimming and J lost 2 bases, with 18 bases between them. In nucleotides, the CDR3 is TGTGCCAGCAGCCCCCGGTATAGCGGTTACACAGATACGCAGTATTTT. Protein: CASSPRYSGYTDTQYF.

V is TRBV11-2 and J is TRBJ2-3; 12 bases agree with TRBD2. This CDR3 region has 18 residues. CDR1 and CDR2 from the germline V gene are SGHAT and FQNNGV. Trimming cost V 4 bases and J 1 base; bases outside gene matches: 9. The CDR3 reads CASSSLGWTSGGTDTQYF. The CDR3 DNA sequence: TGTGCCAGCAGCTCCCTCGGGTGGACTAGCGGGGGCACAGATACGCAGTATTTT.